This T cell receptor (beta chain) was retrieved from a study of beta chain features in type 1 diabetes. Study conclusions and caveats: A greater similarity of naive, central memory and Treg TCRB repertoires was seen among patients than among healthy donors. Shorter templates might be favored by PCR, equally in patients and controls.

CDR1 SGHVS and CDR2 FQNEAQ come from the germline V gene. V was clipped by 5 bases and J by 2 bases; unmatched bases: 11. CDR3 size: 16 residues. Expressed TCRB transcripts got sequenced, as all isolated RNA was reverse transcribed. The method was immunoSEQ multiplex PCR; TCRdb's version includes in-frame clones alone and lacks a portion of them. The sample records around 340,000 clones, 7.5% to 9% being singletons. In the case of this clone: Its antigen is not known.

This chain links TRBV7-8 with TRBJ1-2; TRBD1 matches at 7 bases. The clonotype originates from a woman aged 18-30 years in good health. The sequencing sample was made of central memory CD4+ T cells from blood. The CDR3 coding sequence is TGTGCCAGCAGCAGAACCCCGGCAGGGGGAAACTATGGCTACACCTTC. Translating it yields CASSRTPAGGNYGYTF.